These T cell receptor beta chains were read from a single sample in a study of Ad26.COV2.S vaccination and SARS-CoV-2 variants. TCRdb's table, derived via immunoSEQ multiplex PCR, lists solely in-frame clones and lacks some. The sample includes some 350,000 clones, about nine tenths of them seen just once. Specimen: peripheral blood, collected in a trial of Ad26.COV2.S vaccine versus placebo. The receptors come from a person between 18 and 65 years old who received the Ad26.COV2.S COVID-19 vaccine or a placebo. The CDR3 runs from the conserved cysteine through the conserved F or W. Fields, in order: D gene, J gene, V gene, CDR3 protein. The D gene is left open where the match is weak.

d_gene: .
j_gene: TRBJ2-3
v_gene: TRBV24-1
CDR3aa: CATSLSGTDTQYF

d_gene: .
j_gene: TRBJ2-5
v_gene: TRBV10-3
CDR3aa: CAISDLGLVASETQYF

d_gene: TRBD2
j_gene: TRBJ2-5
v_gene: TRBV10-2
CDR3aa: CASKAPFGRETQYF

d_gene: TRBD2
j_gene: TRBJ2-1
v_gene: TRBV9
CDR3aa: CASSSSGTSENEQFF

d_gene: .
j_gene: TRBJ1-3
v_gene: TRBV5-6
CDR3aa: CASSFMGGGNTIYF

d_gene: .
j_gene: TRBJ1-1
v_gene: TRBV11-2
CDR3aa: CASRGSMTGRLRTEAFF

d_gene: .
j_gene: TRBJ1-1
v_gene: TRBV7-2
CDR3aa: CASSLRGTGLGGTEAFF

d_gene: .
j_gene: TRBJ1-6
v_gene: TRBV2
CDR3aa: CASIRTRGSSYNSPLHF

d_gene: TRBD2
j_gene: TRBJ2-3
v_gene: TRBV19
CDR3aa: CACGGLRGVSYTQYF

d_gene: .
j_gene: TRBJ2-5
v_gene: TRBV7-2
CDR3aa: CASGRPVGEETQYF

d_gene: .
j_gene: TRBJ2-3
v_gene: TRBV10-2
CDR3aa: CASSLLRVPSSTDTQYF

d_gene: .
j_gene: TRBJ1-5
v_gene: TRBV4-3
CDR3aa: CASRFNQPQHF

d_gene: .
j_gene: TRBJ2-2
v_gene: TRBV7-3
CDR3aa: CASSLIRGAMNTGELFF

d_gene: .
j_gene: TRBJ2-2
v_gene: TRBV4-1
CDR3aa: CASSQSQNTGELFF

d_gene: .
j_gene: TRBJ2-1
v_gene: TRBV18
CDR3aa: CASSPGYNEQFF

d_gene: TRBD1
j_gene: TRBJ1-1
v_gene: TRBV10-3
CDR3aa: CAIRGDRPWDVTFF

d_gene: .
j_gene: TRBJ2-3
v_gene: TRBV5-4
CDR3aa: CASRPNRVPTDTQYF

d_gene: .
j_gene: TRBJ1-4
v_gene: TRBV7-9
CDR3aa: CASSLGFGVSNEKLFF

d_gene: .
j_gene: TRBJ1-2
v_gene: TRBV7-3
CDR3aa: CASSLMSLIGANGYTF

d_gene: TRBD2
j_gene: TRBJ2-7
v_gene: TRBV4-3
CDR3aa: CASSQEGRGSGGEQYF

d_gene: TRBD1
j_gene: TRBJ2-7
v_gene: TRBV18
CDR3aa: CASSLLDRGRDEQYF

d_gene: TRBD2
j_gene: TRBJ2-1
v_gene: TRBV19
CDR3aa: CASSIMAGGFNNEQFF

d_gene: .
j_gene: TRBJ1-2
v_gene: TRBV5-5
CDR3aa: CASSSSAGTRVYGYTF

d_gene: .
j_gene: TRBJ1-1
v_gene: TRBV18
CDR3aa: CASSPKATEAFF

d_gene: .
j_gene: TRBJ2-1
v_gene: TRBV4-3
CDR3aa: CASSQDRSLSEQFF

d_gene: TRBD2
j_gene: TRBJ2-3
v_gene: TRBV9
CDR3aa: CASSTQTSGRTDTQYF

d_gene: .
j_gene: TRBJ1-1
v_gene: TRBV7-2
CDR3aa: CASSLEGGRGTEAFF

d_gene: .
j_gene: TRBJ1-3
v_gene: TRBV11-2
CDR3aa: CASSSYLNSGNTIYF

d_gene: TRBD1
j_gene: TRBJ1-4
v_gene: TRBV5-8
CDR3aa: CASSFGTEGGEKLFF

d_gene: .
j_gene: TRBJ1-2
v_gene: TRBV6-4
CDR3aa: CASSPGGYYGYTF

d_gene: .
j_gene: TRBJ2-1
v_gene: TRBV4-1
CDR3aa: CASSQVRGEQFF

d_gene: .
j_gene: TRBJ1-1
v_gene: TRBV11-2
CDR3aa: CASVGPGRTEAFF

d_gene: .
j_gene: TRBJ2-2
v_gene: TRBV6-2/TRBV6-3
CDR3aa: CASSYSQSTGELFF

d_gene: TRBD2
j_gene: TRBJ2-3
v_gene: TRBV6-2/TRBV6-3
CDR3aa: CASSWLAGGPDTQYF

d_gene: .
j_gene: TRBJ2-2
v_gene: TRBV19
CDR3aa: CASSGEWPLPGTGELFF

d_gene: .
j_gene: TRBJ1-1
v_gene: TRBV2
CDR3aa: CASSEVVLGEKLNTEAFF

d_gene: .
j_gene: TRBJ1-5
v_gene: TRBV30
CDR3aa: CAWSVGQPQHF

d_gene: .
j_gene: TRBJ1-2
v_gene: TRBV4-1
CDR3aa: CASSQEKGHLYGYTF

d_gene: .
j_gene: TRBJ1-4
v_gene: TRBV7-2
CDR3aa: CASSREPATNEKLFF

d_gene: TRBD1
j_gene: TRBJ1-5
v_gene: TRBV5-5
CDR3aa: CASSPRTGSNQPQHF

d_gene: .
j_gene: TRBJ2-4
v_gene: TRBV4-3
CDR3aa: CASSSGAGSPLNIQYF

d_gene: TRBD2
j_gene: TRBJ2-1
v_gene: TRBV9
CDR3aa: CASSVPPTSGRDYEQFF

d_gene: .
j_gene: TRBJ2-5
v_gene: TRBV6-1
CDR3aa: CASSEGAGLETQYF

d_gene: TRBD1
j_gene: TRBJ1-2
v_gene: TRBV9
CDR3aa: CASSVGQQGLGGYTF

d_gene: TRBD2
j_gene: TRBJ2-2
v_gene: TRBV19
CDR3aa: CASSILLAGGPLGPGELFF

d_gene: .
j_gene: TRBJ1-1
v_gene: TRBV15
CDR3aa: CATSSGGTEAFF

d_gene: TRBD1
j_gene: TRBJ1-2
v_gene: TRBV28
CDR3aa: CASSAGGTMGYTF

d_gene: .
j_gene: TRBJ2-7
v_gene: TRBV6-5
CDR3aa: CASRKQPGRPYEQYF

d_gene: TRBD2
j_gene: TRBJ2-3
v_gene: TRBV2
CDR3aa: CASTEGREITDTQYF

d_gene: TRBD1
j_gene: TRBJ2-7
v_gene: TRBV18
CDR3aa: CASSPGTGGTYEQYF

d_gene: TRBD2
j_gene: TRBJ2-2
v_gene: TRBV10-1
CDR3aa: CASSPSSGGNTGELFF

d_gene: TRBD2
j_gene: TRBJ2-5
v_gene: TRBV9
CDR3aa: CASGSGGGEETQYF

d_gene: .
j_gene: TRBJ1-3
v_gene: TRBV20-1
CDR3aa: CSAREGQNTIYF

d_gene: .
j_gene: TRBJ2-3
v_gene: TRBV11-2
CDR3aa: CASSLVASLDTQYF

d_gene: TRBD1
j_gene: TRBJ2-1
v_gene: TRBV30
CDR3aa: CACTPGQGINEQFF